The clone carrying this T cell receptor beta chain was observed a few times. This sample's time point: newly diagnosed GD, antithyroid drugs for less than 3 months. The TCR library was made from RNA that had been extracted from PBMCs in TRIzol. The data originate from a study of regulatory T cells in long-lasting Graves disease. Germline V CDR1 and CDR2: LNHNV, YYDKDF (reference sequence). V was pared by 3 bases and J by 2 bases, with 12 bases of the junction left unmatched. The CDR3 consists of 18 residues. Sequencing libraries for TCR beta were prepared with iRepertoire HTBI primers and Arm-PCR of CDR3 regions. TCRdb re-analysed the multiplex PCR reads in MiXCR, keeping a single row per CDR3 protein. The data show over 400,000 distinct CDR3 sequences, approximately 15% seen once. The data were also submitted as part of a second study, on T cells in Graves' hyperthyroidism and ophthalmopathy. This second report adds: Among clonotypes expanded in thyroid above 0.001, most were also found in blood. In simple terms, a model built on 13 V-J features told ophthalmopathy apart from stable hyperthyroidism.

This material consisted of peripheral blood mononuclear cells (PBMCs), taken at new diagnosis, from a patient treated with antithyroid drugs. The chain links TRBV15 to TRBJ1-5; 8 bases are a match to TRBD1. This receptor was obtained from a woman aged 45-60 years with Graves disease. The CDR3 reads CATSRLLRGTGGNQPQHF. The DNA of the CDR3 is TGTGCCACCAGCAGGTTACTGAGGGGGACAGGTGGCAATCAGCCCCAGCATTTT.